This is a list of T cell receptor beta chains from one sample in a study of blood T cell repertoires in COVID-19. Using immunoSEQ multiplex PCR, the repertoire was profiled, and TCRdb retains in-frame clones only, with some absent. The sample lists over 200,000 clones; under 90% were seen once. Material for sequencing was peripheral blood. The receptor set was obtained from a man aged 60 to 75 who had recovered from COVID-19. Each CDR3 is given with its conserved first and last residue. A D gene is named only where the DNA matches it firmly. Expanded clones are given a class, and other clones once, few, many or no size at all.

size,D,V,length,J,DNA,CDR3
-,TRBD1,TRBV10-3,15,TRBJ1-1,TGTGCCATCAGTGAGTCGGACAGGAAGAACACTGAAGCTTTCTTT,CAISESDRKNTEAFF
-,-,TRBV6-5,14,TRBJ1-2,TGTGCCAGCAGTTTATCCAGGGTTGGCTATGGCTACACCTTC,CASSLSRVGYGYTF
-,-,TRBV2,15,TRBJ2-3,TGTGCCAGCAGTGAGTGGGGGGGCGGCACAGATACGCAGTATTTT,CASSEWGGGTDTQYF
-,TRBD1,TRBV7-3,15,TRBJ2-2,TGTGCCAGCAGCCAGGGGGCGTGGGGCACCGGGGAGCTGTTTTTT,CASSQGAWGTGELFF
-,TRBD2,TRBV14,15,TRBJ2-3,TGTGCCAGCAGCCGAGTGGGACTAGCAACAGATACGCAGTATTTT,CASSRVGLATDTQYF
-,-,TRBV6-5,14,TRBJ1-2,TGTGCCAGCAGCAAAACAGGGACACACTATGGCTACACCTTC,CASSKTGTHYGYTF
-,TRBD1,TRBV19,13,TRBJ2-7,TGTGCCAGTTCCGGGACAGCAGCCCACGAGCAGTACTTC,CASSGTAAHEQYF
-,-,TRBV29-1,11,TRBJ2-7,TGCAGCGTTGGGGCCCTCTACGAGCAGTACTTC,CSVGALYEQYF
-,-,TRBV9,14,TRBJ1-5,TGTGCCAGCAGCGTAGATGGACAGATTCAGCCCCAGCATTTT,CASSVDGQIQPQHF
-,TRBD2,TRBV9,16,TRBJ2-5,TGTGCCAGCAGCGTAGCTCCTAGCGGGGGATTGGAGACCCAGTACTTC,CASSVAPSGGLETQYF
-,TRBD1,TRBV28,16,TRBJ2-5,TGTGCCAGCAGTTCTTTGGACAGGGGAGGTGAAGAGACCCAGTACTTC,CASSSLDRGGEETQYF
-,TRBD1,TRBV16,17,TRBJ1-5,TGTGCCAGCAGCCAAGCTGGCCAGGGGGGAAGCAATCAGCCCCAGCATTTT,CASSQAGQGGSNQPQHF
-,TRBD2,TRBV5-1,15,TRBJ2-5,TGCGCCAGCAGCTTTAGCGGGAGCGGACAAGAGACCCAGTACTTC,CASSFSGSGQETQYF
-,TRBD1,TRBV3-1/TRBV3-2,16,TRBJ1-3,TGTGCCAGCACAAAGGGACAGGGGGGCTCTGGAAACACCATATATTTT,CASTKGQGGSGNTIYF
-,-,TRBV7-8,15,TRBJ1-2,TGTGCCAGCAGCCTAACAGGCCGGACTAACTATGGCTACACCTTC,CASSLTGRTNYGYTF
-,TRBD2,TRBV6-5,14,TRBJ2-7,TGTGCCAGCAGTTACTTCCGGACTAGCCGCGAGCAGTACTTC,CASSYFRTSREQYF
-,TRBD1,TRBV4-2,13,TRBJ1-1,TGTGCCAGCGGGGGACAGGTAAACACTGAAGCTTTCTTT,CASGGQVNTEAFF
-,TRBD1,TRBV10-1,9,TRBJ1-2,TGCGCCAGCTACGACAGGGTTCAGTTC,CASYDRVQF
-,TRBD2,TRBV7-2,14,TRBJ2-7,TGTGCCAGCGCCCTCCGGGGAGGGCCGAACGAGCAGTACTTC,CASALRGGPNEQYF
-,TRBD1,TRBV7-9,16,TRBJ2-3,TGTGCCAGCAGCTTAATGGGGACAGGGTCCACAGATACGCAGTATTTT,CASSLMGTGSTDTQYF
-,TRBD2,TRBV18,16,TRBJ2-2,TGTGCCAGCTCACCGACGGGGGGAGGCAACACCGGGGAGCTGTTTTTT,CASSPTGGGNTGELFF
once,-,TRBV6-2/TRBV6-3,12,TRBJ1-6,TGTGCCAGCAGTTACTCCCTCCGGGCCCTCCACTTT,CASSYSLRALHF
-,-,TRBV3-1/TRBV3-2,16,TRBJ2-7,TGTGCCAGCAGCCAAGATTCCCGGACTCTAGACTACGAGCAGTACTTC,CASSQDSRTLDYEQYF